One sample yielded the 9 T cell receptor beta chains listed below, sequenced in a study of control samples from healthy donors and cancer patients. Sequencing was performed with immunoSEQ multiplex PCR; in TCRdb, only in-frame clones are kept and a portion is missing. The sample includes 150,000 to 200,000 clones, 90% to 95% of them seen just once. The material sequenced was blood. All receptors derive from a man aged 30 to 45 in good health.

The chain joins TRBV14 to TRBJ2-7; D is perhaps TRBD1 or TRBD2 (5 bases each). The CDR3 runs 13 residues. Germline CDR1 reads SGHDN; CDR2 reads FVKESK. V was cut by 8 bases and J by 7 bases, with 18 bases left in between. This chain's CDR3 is CASGGPPWGEQYF. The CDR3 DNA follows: TGTGCCAGCGGCGGGCCCCCTTGGGGGGAGCAGTACTTC. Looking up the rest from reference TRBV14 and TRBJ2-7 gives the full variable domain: EAGVTQFPSHSVIEKGQTVTLRCDPISGHDNLYWYRRVMGKEIKFLLHFVKESKQDESGMPNNRFLAERTGGTYSTLKVQPAELEDSGVYFCASGGPPWGEQYFGPGTRLTVT.

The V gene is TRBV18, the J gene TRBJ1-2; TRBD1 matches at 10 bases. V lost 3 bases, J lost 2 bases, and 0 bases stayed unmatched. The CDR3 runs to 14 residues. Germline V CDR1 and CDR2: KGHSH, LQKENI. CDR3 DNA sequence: TGTGCCAGCTCACCGACAGGGGGCAACTATGGCTACACCTTC. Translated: CASSPTGGNYGYTF.

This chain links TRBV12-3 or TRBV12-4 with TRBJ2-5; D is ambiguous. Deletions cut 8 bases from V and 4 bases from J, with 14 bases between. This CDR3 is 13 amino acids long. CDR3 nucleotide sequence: TGTGCCAGCTCCACCCTGCGCGGAGAGACCCAGTACTTC. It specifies CASSTLRGETQYF.

As DNA, the CDR3 is TGTGCCAGCAGCCAACGGGGGTATCTTGCTGAAGCTTTCTTT. Its protein product is CASSQRGYLAEAFF. The chain links TRBV3-1 (or the pseudogene TRBV3-2) to TRBJ1-1, with TRBD1 as a possible D gene (5 bases). Deletions cut 2 bases from V and 6 bases from J, with 13 bases between. Germline CDR1 is LGHDT and CDR2 is YNNKEL (reference sequence). The CDR3 spans 14 residues.

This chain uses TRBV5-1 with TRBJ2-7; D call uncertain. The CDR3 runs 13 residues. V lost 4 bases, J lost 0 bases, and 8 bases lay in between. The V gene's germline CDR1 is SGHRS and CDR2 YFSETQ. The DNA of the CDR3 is TGCGCCAGCAGCACCGGAAGCTCCTACGAGCAGTACTTC. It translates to CASSTGSSYEQYF.

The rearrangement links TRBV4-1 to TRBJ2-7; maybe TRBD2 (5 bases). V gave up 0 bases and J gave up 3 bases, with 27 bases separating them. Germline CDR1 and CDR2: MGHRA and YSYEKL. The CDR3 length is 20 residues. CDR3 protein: CASSQELISLAGTLGYEQYF. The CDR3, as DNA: TGCGCCAGCAGCCAAGAACTGATTAGCCTAGCAGGTACACTAGGCTACGAGCAGTACTTC.

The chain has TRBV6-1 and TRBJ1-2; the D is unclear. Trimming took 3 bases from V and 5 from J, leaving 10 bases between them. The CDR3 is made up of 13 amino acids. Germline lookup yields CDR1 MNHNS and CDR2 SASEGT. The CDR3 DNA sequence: TGTGCCAGCAGTGATTGGGGTGGGTATGGCTACACCTTC. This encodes CASSDWGGYGYTF.

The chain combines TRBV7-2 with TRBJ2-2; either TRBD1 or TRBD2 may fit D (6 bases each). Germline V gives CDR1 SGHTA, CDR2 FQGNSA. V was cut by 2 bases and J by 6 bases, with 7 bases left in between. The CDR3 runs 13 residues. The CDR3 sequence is CASSLRGPGELFF. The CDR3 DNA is TGTGCCAGCAGCTTACGGGGGCCCGGGGAGCTGTTTTTT.

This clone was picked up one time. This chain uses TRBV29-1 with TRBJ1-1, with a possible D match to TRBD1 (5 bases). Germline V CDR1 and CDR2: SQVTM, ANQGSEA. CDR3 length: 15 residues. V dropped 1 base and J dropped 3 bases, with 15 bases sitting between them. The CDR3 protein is CSVEGAAGPDTEAFF. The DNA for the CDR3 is TGCAGCGTTGAAGGTGCCGCAGGGCCGGACACTGAAGCTTTCTTT.